This T cell receptor beta chain was profiled in a study of blood T cell repertoires in COVID-19. Study-level background: Acute and convalescent COVID-19 samples came from the United States, Italy and Spain. PBMCs, B-cell-depleted T cells, or T cells provided the cDNA or gDNA that made up the material.

CDR3 length: 16 amino acids. In germline, CDR1 is SNHLY, CDR2 FYNNEI. V lost 6 bases and J lost 1; bases outside the gene matches: 7. In the original workflow: Researchers report that nucleated cell counts were estimated from reference gene primer amplification. The table came from immunoSEQ multiplex PCR; TCRdb's copy has only in-frame clones and leaves some out. The V and J calls and clone size were taken over from that table, and D and trimming were inferred from the DNA. There are 26,000 or so clones in the sample; approximately 92% occur only once, and 2.8% lies in the top ten. Source material: peripheral blood. The sequence came from a human donor in a cohort sampled during active COVID-19. The rearrangement links TRBV2 to TRBJ2-1, with TRBD2 identical over 9 bases. CDR3 residues: CASRVSGGWSYNEQFF. Here the CDR3 DNA reads TGTGCCAGCAGAGTTAGCGGGGGCTGGTCCTACAATGAGCAGTTCTTC. Full variable domain (remainder filled in from reference TRBV2 and TRBJ2-1): EPEVTQTPSHQVTQMGQEVILRCVPISNHLYFYWYRQILGQKVEFLVSFYNNEISEKSEIFDDQFSVERPDGSNFTLKIRSTKLEDSAMYFCASRVSGGWSYNEQFFGPGTRLTVL.